Given below is one T cell receptor (beta chain) in context. This clone was observed a handful of times. Its antigen specificity is not known. No base quality values were provided; no much bigger clone lies one nucleotide off. These data belong to a study of beta chain features in type 1 diabetes (dated by TCRdb to the late 2010s). Study-wide context: Patients and healthy donors did not differ in mean age, gender distribution, total cell number or subset yield. A total of 85 million to 140 million sorted cells were examined across all samples, and a strong correlation was observed between cell number per subset and RNA yield. In the study, recently diagnosed type 1 diabetes patients and matched healthy donors were compared on the TCRB repertoires of their sorted circulating CD4+ T cell subsets. Whereas all 30 or so donors provided naive and central memory subsets, regulatory and stem cell-like memory subsets were isolated from just 8 patients and roughly eight healthy donors. Results and caveats for the whole study, not just this receptor: PCR might favor shorter templates, but patient and control samples were amplified and corrected together, so any skew would affect both groups equally. Because cDNA was sequenced instead of genomic DNA, highly expressing activated cells could be over-represented, though the groups showed no difference in activation or CD3 levels. The naive, central memory and regulatory TCRB repertoires appeared to resemble one another more closely among patients than among healthy donors. Patients with type 1 diabetes made fewer insertions and deleted more nucleotides at VDJ recombination sites, implying thymic rearrangement abnormalities. Only small numbers of individuals were included in the HLA sub-analyses, which left unresolved whether HLA type had any influence on TCRB rearrangement. In all four CD4+ subsets, TCRB CDR3 length was moderately but significantly shorter in type 1 diabetes patients.

Each donor gave one peripheral blood draw, averaging roughly 100 mL, which was collected into heparinised tubes. Using a panel that included CD45RO, CCR7, CD25, CD127, CD95 and CD27, naive, central memory, regulatory and stem cell-like memory CD4+ T cells were sorted on a BD FACSAria II. Every sorted population had a purity above 95%. PBMCs were isolated right away by Lymphoprep density gradient centrifugation and were stained directly, without culture. To minimize batch effects, samples were stained and sorted in pairs, one healthy donor with one patient per experiment. All of the isolated RNA was reverse transcribed with the High Capacity cDNA Reverse Transcription Kit, so expressed TCRB transcripts were sequenced. Naive, central memory and regulatory T cell samples underwent deep immunoSEQ sequencing, averaging roughly 3.3 million total reads per sample. After sorted cells were lysed in RLT buffer, RNA was extracted with DNase-treated RNeasy Micro or Mini kits, with the choice depending on cell number. To prevent cross-contamination, every cell subset was processed on its own, while patient and healthy donor samples were processed together. The immunoSEQ multiplex PCR was used to amplify TCRB sequences from cDNA, yielding 87-bp fragments that span the CDR3 region. Sequencing of the amplicons was performed on the Illumina HiSeq platform. On the study's bioinformatics: Synthetic template baselines were used to correct PCR bias computationally, reads within Hamming distance 2 were collapsed, and singletons that could not be merged were discarded. Reads were aligned against IMGT so that V, D and J genes, CDR3 length and insertions or deletions at six rearrangement sites could be assigned. Clonotype counts were normalized to sorted cell number within each subset before computing true diversity and Gini coefficients with the tcR R package. Repertoire sharing was quantified using the overlap coefficient calculated on TCRB nucleotide sequences. TCRdb's version of the immuneACCESS table is confined to in-frame rearrangements and falls short of the full clone set. An unresolved V gene accounts for under half of the shortfall where checked; the remainder is of unknown origin. That table gives V, J and clone size, and the DNA gave D and trimming. This sample is represented by about 140,000 clones; 6.9% of them were singletons. The top ten constitute 1.3% to 1.5% of the sample.

V loses 2 bases at its end and J loses 6 bases; junction bases beyond the gene matches: 12. There are 17 amino acids in the CDR3, from cysteine to phenylalanine inclusive. Solely the CDR3 DNA is kept, with 51 bases framed from the first base. For CDR1 and CDR2, the germline V gene lists SGHRS and YFSETQ. This receptor was obtained from a young woman in good health. The sample was central memory CD4+ T cells from blood. The V and J segments used are TRBV5-1 and TRBJ2-1, with 9 bases matching TRBD1. The CDR3 region: CASSFGNTGGAVNEQFF. In nucleotide form, the sequence is TGCGCCAGCAGCTTCGGGAATACAGGGGGCGCCGTCAATGAGCAGTTCTTC. Extended through the reference TRBV5-1 and TRBJ2-1 proteins, this CDR3 yields the full variable domain: KAGVTQTPRYLIKTRGQQVTLSCSPISGHRSVSWYQQTPGQGLQFLFEYFSETQRNKGNFPGRFSGRQFSNSRSEMNVSTLELGDSALYLCASSFGNTGGAVNEQFFGPGTRLTVL.